Below, 21 T cell receptor beta chains from the same sample are listed, as sequenced in a study of cytomegalovirus exposure and HLA in healthy donors. TCRdb keeps only in-frame clones here, not all; method: immunoSEQ multiplex PCR. The table shows about 160,000 clones, with about 85% occurring only once. The sample taken for sequencing was PBMCs. The receptors were sampled from a man aged 25-45 years in good health and CMV-seropositive.

This clone was seen a handful of times. This chain joins TRBV7-2 and TRBJ2-3; TRBD2 matches at 12 bases. V shed 3 bases and J 0 bases; nucleotides not matched to a gene: 4. This CDR3 spans 17 amino acids. Germline loops: CDR1 SGHTA, CDR2 FQGNSA. CDR3 amino acids: CASSFGTSGFSTDTQYF. The CDR3 DNA sequence: TGTGCCAGCAGCTTCGGGACTAGCGGGTTTAGCACAGATACGCAGTATTTT.

The rearrangement uses TRBV5-6 and TRBJ2-1, with a weak D call TRBD1 (5 bases). Trimming cost V 1 base and J 8 bases, with 16 bases left between them. This CDR3 has 15 residues. Germline assignment: CDR1 SGHDT and CDR2 YYEEEE. The CDR3 nucleotides read TGTGCCAGCAGCTTGTCCCGTGGGGCTAGGTATGAGCAGTTCTTC. Translated, it gives CASSLSRGARYEQFF.

V usage is TRBV4-3 and J usage is TRBJ2-3; 16 positions match TRBD2. The CDR3 totals 18 residues. The germline V gene has CDR1 LGHNA and CDR2 YSLEER. The ends lost 0 bases at V and 2 bases at J; junction bases unmatched: 2. The CDR3 nucleotides read TGCGCCAGCAGCCAAGATGGGACTAGCGGGGGGGCCACAGATACGCAGTATTTT. This encodes CASSQDGTSGGATDTQYF.

This clone has only a few counts. The rearrangement joins TRBV29-1 to TRBJ2-7; 12 nucleotides align to TRBD2. Trimming at V came to 1 base and at J to 9 bases, leaving 4 bases not matched to a gene. The CDR3 is 13 amino acids. Germline V gene lookup returns CDR1 SQVTM and CDR2 ANQGSEA. Here the CDR3 reads CSVEGTSGEGQYF. In DNA form, the CDR3 reads TGCAGCGTTGAAGGGACTAGCGGGGAAGGGCAGTACTTC.

The rearrangement uses TRBV10-3 and TRBJ2-7; 10 nucleotides match TRBD2. The length of the CDR3 is 14 residues. J was trimmed by 5 bases and V by 6 bases; bases with no gene match: 7. Per the germline V gene, CDR1 is ENHRY and CDR2 is SYGVKD. The CDR3 DNA reads as TGTGCCATCAGGGATGGGAGCGGGGGGGACGAGCAGTACTTC. This sequence encodes CAIRDGSGGDEQYF.

This clone was found a few times. The chain joins TRBV7-9 to TRBJ2-3; D is ambiguous. The V gene lost 2 bases and the J gene lost 5 bases, with 8 bases spanning the gap. The CDR3 extends over 13 amino acids. Germline V gives CDR1 SEHNR, CDR2 FQNEAQ (reference sequence). This chain's CDR3 is CASSLSYEDTQYF. DNA for the CDR3: TGTGCCAGCAGCTTATCCTACGAAGATACGCAGTATTTT.

CDR3 region: CAWSRGTGGLGNTIYF. The CDR3 DNA sequence: TGTGCCTGGAGTAGGGGGACAGGGGGTTTAGGAAACACCATATATTTT. V is TRBV30 and J is TRBJ1-3; 11 bases align to TRBD1. CDR1 GTSNPN and CDR2 SVGIG come from the germline V gene (reference sequence). V was pared by 2 bases and J by 4 bases, with 7 bases of the junction left unmatched. The CDR3 is made up of 16 amino acids.

The rearrangement uses TRBV4-3 and TRBJ2-5, with 8 bases fitting TRBD1. V was clipped by 3 bases and J by 4 bases; unmatched bases: 7. The CDR3 consists of 15 residues. In germline, CDR1 is LGHNA, CDR2 YSLEER. The CDR3 sequence: CASSQGQASVETQYF. The CDR3 DNA follows: TGCGCCAGCAGCCAGGGACAGGCTTCAGTAGAGACCCAGTACTTC.

This clone was observed a single time. The genes are TRBV5-5 and TRBJ1-4; D remains unclear. From germline, CDR1 is SGHKS and CDR2 YYEKEE (reference sequence). The germline V and J ends were trimmed by 5 bases and 12 bases, with 17 bases remaining between them. The length of the CDR3 is 13 residues. The CDR3 DNA reads as TGTGCCAGCAGGGGCCCAATTCTCTCTGAACTGTTTTTT. Protein: CASRGPILSELFF.

This sequence joins TRBV4-1 and TRBJ1-4; TRBD1 is a possible D gene (6 bases). Trimming pared 4 bases from V and 4 bases from J, leaving 16 bases between. This CDR3 comprises 16 residues. Germline V gene data show CDR1 as MGHRA and CDR2 as YSYEKL. CDR3 DNA: TGCGCCAGCAGCCCGAGGGGGGGGGCTATTAATGAAAAACTGTTTTTT. Its protein product is CASSPRGGAINEKLFF.

The chain carries TRBV6-5 and TRBJ1-4; 9 bases line up with TRBD1. J gave up 6 bases and V 2 bases, and 7 bases lay outside the gene matches. This CDR3 has 16 residues. From germline, CDR1 is MNHEY and CDR2 SVGAGI. The CDR3 protein is CASSYGWTGVYEKLFF. The CDR3 DNA sequence: TGTGCCAGCAGTTACGGGTGGACAGGGGTGTATGAAAAACTGTTTTTT.

This clone was detected once. The chain uses TRBV7-3 and TRBJ2-3, with D possibly matching TRBD2 (6 bases). V lost 5 bases and J lost 3, with 30 bases in between. The CDR3 is made up of 20 amino acids. Germline CDR1 SGHTA, CDR2 FQGTGA. The CDR3 nucleotides read TGTGCCAGCAGCGCATACACAGATACGCAGTATCTTCGGGGGACAGATACGCAGTATTTT. It yields the protein CASSAYTDTQYLRGTDTQYF.

The chain has TRBV4-2 and TRBJ1-4; the D gene is possibly TRBD1 (6 bases). Germline CDR1 reads LGHNA; CDR2 reads YNFKEQ. V shed 4 bases and J shed 4 bases, with 19 bases lying between them. The CDR3 loop spans 17 amino acids. The CDR3 loop is CASSPGGGQVLNEKLFF. The CDR3 DNA follows: TGTGCCAGCAGCCCGGGGGGGGGACAAGTACTTAATGAAAAACTGTTTTTT.

The CDR3 loop is CASSHFSGFYGYTF. For the CDR3, the DNA is TGTGCCAGCAGTCATTTCTCGGGTTTCTATGGCTACACCTTC. The rearrangement uses TRBV5-4 and TRBJ1-2; D is unresolved. Germline CDR1 SGHNT, CDR2 YYREEE (reference sequence). CDR3 length equals 14 residues. Trimming stripped 5 bases from V and 4 bases from J, with 15 bases between.

The V call is TRBV5-4, the J call TRBJ1-1, with D maybe TRBD1 (6 bases). The CDR3 consists of 16 residues. Between the trimmed V and J ends, which lost 2 bases and 1 base, there was a span of 15 bases. CDR1 is SGHNT and CDR2 is YYREEE in the germline V gene (reference sequence). CDR3 nucleotides: TGTGCCAGCAGCTTAAGAGCTGGGGGCGGGAACACTGAAGCTTTCTTT. Translating gives CASSLRAGGGNTEAFF.

The CDR3 coding sequence is TGCGCCAGCAGCTCTACTAGCGGGGAGCCAGATACGCAGTATTTT. Translated: CASSSTSGEPDTQYF. V gene TRBV4-3 combines with J gene TRBJ2-3; 10 bases are shared with TRBD2. V lost 5 bases to trimming and J lost 4 bases; unmatched junction nucleotides: 6. The CDR3 is 15 amino acids. The germline CDR1 and CDR2 sequences are LGHNA and YSLEER.

This chain connects TRBV7-2 to TRBJ2-6; TRBD2 matches at 7 bases. Looked up from germline, CDR1 is SGHTA and CDR2 is FQGNSA. The CDR3 spans 15 residues. J was trimmed by 3 bases and V by 7 bases; bases with no gene match: 6. CDR3 nucleotides: TGTGCCAGCATATGGGAGGGGCGTGGGGCCAACGTCCTGACTTTC. Translation: CASIWEGRGANVLTF.

The gene calls are TRBV2 and TRBJ2-1, with D possibly TRBD2 on 5 matching bases. CDR1 and CDR2 from the germline V gene are SNHLY and FYNNEI. The CDR3 runs to 14 residues. V was cut by 4 bases and J by 0 bases, with 7 bases left in between. The CDR3 here is CASSALDSYNEQFF. The CDR3 coding sequence is TGTGCCAGCAGTGCACTAGACTCCTACAATGAGCAGTTCTTC.

The genes are TRBV7-3 and TRBJ2-5; 8 bases agree with TRBD2. Germline V gene data show CDR1 as SGHTA and CDR2 as FQGTGA. V shed 2 bases and J 2 bases; nucleotides not matched to a gene: 4. The CDR3 totals 15 residues. The CDR3 spells CASSLSGGEQETQYF. CDR3 bases: TGTGCCAGCAGCTTATCGGGAGGGGAACAAGAGACCCAGTACTTC.

The genes are TRBV7-8 and TRBJ1-2; 8 nucleotides line up with TRBD1. Germline values: CDR1 SGHVS, CDR2 FQNEAQ. The CDR3 runs to 16 residues. The trim removed 1 base at V and 4 bases at J, leaving 8 bases unmatched. The CDR3 DNA reads as TGTGCCAGCAGCTTAGATCGGAGACAGGGGCCCTATGGCTACACCTTC. Its protein is CASSLDRRQGPYGYTF.

The chain combines TRBV5-5 with TRBJ1-1; 8 positions agree with TRBD1. Germline V gives CDR1 SGHKS, CDR2 YYEKEE (reference sequence). The CDR3 is made up of 19 amino acids. V trimming: 3 bases; J trimming: 1 base; junction bases outside the gene matches: 17. CDR3 amino acids: CASSWDRDRRVRGNTEAFF. The DNA of the CDR3 is TGTGCCAGCAGCTGGGACCGGGACAGGCGGGTACGGGGGAACACTGAAGCTTTCTTT.